The rows below give T cell receptor beta chains drawn from one sample of a study of long-term antiretroviral therapy in people with HIV. Produced via immunoSEQ multiplex PCR; TCRdb's table is partial and in-frame only. The sample holds approximately 16,000 clones, 77% seen once. The sequences come from unsorted PBMCs, collected 2.1 years after starting antiretroviral therapy. These receptors were obtained from a man aged 35-49 years with HIV. Each CDR3 is given with its conserved first and last residue. Each record gives: J gene, D gene, V gene, clone size, CDR3 protein, CDR3 DNA. A D gene is named only where the DNA matches it firmly. For some rows the clone size is stated as once, few or many, or as a class when expanded; others skip it.

>TRBJ2-7|-|TRBV30|-
CAWSASGWPYF
TGTGCCTGGAGTGCCTCAGGGTGGCCTTATTTC
>TRBJ2-2|-|TRBV10-3|-
CAILGRLGTGELFF
TGTGCCATTTTAGGCCGGCTGGGCACCGGGGAGCTGTTTTTT
>TRBJ2-3|-|TRBV12-5|-
CASGPPTGTQYF
TGTGCTAGTGGTCCACCGACTGGGACGCAGTATTTT
>TRBJ1-1|TRBD1|TRBV25-1|medium-sized
CASSEFRGVNTEAFF
TGTGCCAGCAGTGAATTCAGGGGGGTGAACACTGAAGCTTTCTTT
>TRBJ2-7|TRBD1|TRBV5-1|once
CASSFDRVNEQYF
TGCGCCAGCAGCTTTGACAGGGTCAACGAGCAGTACTTC
>TRBJ1-2|-|TRBV5-1|-
CASSLAGNYFYGYTF
TGCGCCAGCAGCTTGGCGGGGAACTACTTCTATGGCTACACCTTC
>TRBJ2-5|TRBD2|TRBV7-9|-
CASSLGGGGETQYF
TGTGCCAGCAGCTTAGGGGGGGGAGGAGAGACCCAGTACTTC
>TRBJ1-5|TRBD1|TRBV2|-
CASSEWGTGYSNQPQHF
TGTGCCAGCAGTGAATGGGGGACAGGCTATAGCAATCAGCCCCAGCATTTT
>TRBJ2-1|TRBD1|TRBV5-1|-
CASSLEWTGMDEQFF
TGCGCCAGCAGCTTGGAGTGGACAGGGATGGATGAGCAGTTCTTC
>TRBJ1-4|-|TRBV27|-
CASSFLGSEKLFF
TGTGCCAGCAGTTTCCTCGGGAGTGAAAAACTGTTTTTT
>TRBJ2-5|TRBD1|TRBV18|-
CASSPSGQDGKTQYF
TGTGCCAGCTCACCCTCCGGACAGGACGGCAAGACCCAGTACTTC
>TRBJ2-1|-|TRBV9|-
CASSVGQGGGNEQFF
TGTGCCAGCAGCGTAGGTCAGGGGGGTGGGAATGAGCAGTTCTTC
>TRBJ2-3|-|TRBV29-1|once
CSVEDPDSSTDTQYF
TGCAGCGTTGAAGATCCCGACTCTAGCACAGATACGCAGTATTTT
>TRBJ1-1|-|TRBV18|-
CASSPNRVNTEAFF
TGTGCCAGCTCACCAAACAGGGTCAACACTGAAGCTTTCTTT
>TRBJ1-2|-|TRBV7-8|-
CASSLERVGLSGAYGYTF
TGTGCCAGCAGCTTAGAACGGGTGGGTCTCTCCGGGGCCTATGGCTACACCTTC